The rows below give T cell receptor beta chains drawn from one sample of a study of identical twins. MiXCR was run by TCRdb on the 5' RACE reads, yielding one entry per CDR3 protein. This sample has 1.5 million to 2 million distinct CDR3 sequences, with more than 30% found just once. The sequencing sample was made of cord blood. The source is a newborn girl in good health. Each CDR3 is given with its conserved first and last residue. Each record gives: J gene, D gene, clone size, V gene, CDR3 protein, CDR3 DNA. D genes are given only for firm matches. Where a row states a size, it is once, few, many or the class of an expanded clone; other rows omit it.

j_call: TRBJ2-5; d_call: -; clone_size: many; v_call: TRBV18; cdr3_aa: CASSPGRETQYF; cdr3_nt: TGTGCCAGCTCACCAGGGAGAGAGACCCAGTACTTC
j_call: TRBJ1-2; d_call: -; clone_size: many; v_call: TRBV29-1; cdr3_aa: CSVRGGYYGYTF; cdr3_nt: TGCAGCGTTCGGGGCGGGTACTATGGCTACACCTTC
j_call: TRBJ1-4; d_call: -; clone_size: -; v_call: TRBV20-1; cdr3_aa: CSALEPGGKLFF; cdr3_nt: TGCAGTGCCTTGGAGCCCGGTGGAAAACTGTTTTTT
j_call: TRBJ1-2; d_call: -; clone_size: few; v_call: TRBV4-1; cdr3_aa: CASSQAGAYGYTF; cdr3_nt: TGCGCCAGCAGCCAAGCGGGCGCCTATGGCTACACCTTC
j_call: TRBJ2-3; d_call: -; clone_size: -; v_call: TRBV7-2; cdr3_aa: CASSPLSGDLPADTQYF; cdr3_nt: TGTGCCAGCAGCCCCCTGTCCGGGGACCTACCGGCAGATACGCAGTATTTT
j_call: TRBJ1-1; d_call: -; clone_size: few; v_call: TRBV29-1; cdr3_aa: CSVEATGLNTEAFF; cdr3_nt: TGCAGCGTTGAAGCGACAGGTCTGAACACTGAAGCTTTCTTT
j_call: TRBJ1-6; d_call: -; clone_size: -; v_call: TRBV7-6; cdr3_aa: CASSLARARSYNSPLHF; cdr3_nt: TGTGCCAGCAGCTTAGCCCGGGCCCGCTCCTATAATTCACCCCTCCACTTT
j_call: TRBJ2-1; d_call: TRBD2; clone_size: many; v_call: TRBV18; cdr3_aa: CASSPGTSGNNEQFF; cdr3_nt: TGTGCCAGCAGTCCTGGGACTAGCGGGAACAATGAGCAGTTCTTC
j_call: TRBJ2-1; d_call: -; clone_size: -; v_call: TRBV7-9; cdr3_aa: CASRRTLSPQFF; cdr3_nt: TGTGCCAGCAGGCGGACTCTTTCCCCGCAGTTCTTC
j_call: TRBJ2-3; d_call: -; clone_size: many; v_call: TRBV10-3; cdr3_aa: CAISESPRYSTDTQYF; cdr3_nt: TGTGCCATCAGTGAGTCACCCAGGTATAGCACAGATACGCAGTATTTT
j_call: TRBJ2-7; d_call: -; clone_size: -; v_call: TRBV4-1; cdr3_aa: CASSQPYTPRVETSSYNEQYF; cdr3_nt: TGCGCCAGCAGCCAACCGTATACGCCGCGGGTAGAAACGAGCTCCTACAATGAGCAGTACTTC
j_call: TRBJ1-2; d_call: -; clone_size: -; v_call: TRBV19; cdr3_aa: CASSIRPHYGYTF; cdr3_nt: TGTGCCAGTAGTATAAGGCCGCACTACGGCTACACCTTC
j_call: TRBJ1-1; d_call: TRBD1; clone_size: -; v_call: TRBV20-1; cdr3_aa: CSAIPGQGIFTEAFF; cdr3_nt: TGCAGTGCTATCCCGGGACAGGGGATTTTCACTGAAGCTTTCTTT
j_call: TRBJ1-1; d_call: -; clone_size: few; v_call: TRBV3-1; cdr3_aa: CASSQDAVPNTEAFF; cdr3_nt: TGTGCCAGCAGCCAAGATGCGGTACCCAACACTGAAGCTTTCTTT
j_call: TRBJ1-2; d_call: -; clone_size: -; v_call: TRBV20-1; cdr3_aa: CSARARTGLLYGYTF; cdr3_nt: TGCAGTGCTAGAGCCCGAACAGGGTTGCTCTATGGCTACACCTTC
j_call: TRBJ2-3; d_call: -; clone_size: -; v_call: TRBV6-6; cdr3_aa: CAGRGNTDTQYF; cdr3_nt: TGTGCCGGCAGGGGCAACACAGATACGCAGTATTTT
j_call: TRBJ2-1; d_call: -; clone_size: -; v_call: TRBV12-5; cdr3_aa: CASGWGYNEQFF; cdr3_nt: TGTGCTAGTGGTTGGGGCTACAATGAGCAGTTCTTC